A selection of T cell receptor beta chains follows, all from one sample in a study of blood T cell repertoires in COVID-19. Sequencing was performed with immunoSEQ multiplex PCR; in TCRdb, only in-frame clones are kept and a portion is missing. The profile shows about 88,000 clones, roughly 88% of them singletons. Material: peripheral blood. These receptors were collected from a woman older than 75 with acute or convalescent COVID-19. Each CDR3 is given with its conserved first and last residue. The D gene is left open where the match is weak. Some rows mark clone size as missing; the rest say once, few, many or name a class of expanded clone.

clone_size j_call v_call d_call cdr3_aa cdr3_nt
. TRBJ2-3 TRBV6-2/TRBV6-3 TRBD1 CASSSGTGVPYTDTQYF TGTGCCAGCAGTTCAGGGACAGGGGTGCCCTACACAGATACGCAGTATTTT
. TRBJ1-2 TRBV18 . CASSPQMSREISNYGYTF TGTGCCAGCTCACCGCAGATGTCCAGGGAAATTTCTAACTATGGCTACACCTTC
. TRBJ1-4 TRBV5-1 . CASSLTGINEKLFF TGCGCCAGCAGCTTGACAGGCATTAATGAAAAACTGTTTTTT
. TRBJ1-4 TRBV18 TRBD1 CASSPDLTPGTAFEKLFF TGTGCCAGCTCACCTGATCTAACCCCCGGGACAGCTTTTGAAAAACTGTTTTTT
. TRBJ1-2 TRBV19 . CASSPHRAGGYTF TGTGCCAGTAGCCCACACAGGGCCGGAGGCTACACCTTC
. TRBJ1-1 TRBV30 . CASTTVNTEAFF TGTGCCTCCACGACAGTGAACACTGAAGCTTTCTTT
. TRBJ1-2 TRBV7-3 . CASSQDRRDGYTF TGTGCCAGCAGCCAGGACAGAAGAGATGGCTACACCTTC
. TRBJ1-1 TRBV12-3/TRBV12-4 TRBD1 CASKTQGALAFF TGTGCCAGCAAGACACAGGGGGCGTTGGCTTTCTTT
. TRBJ1-1 TRBV2 . CASLREVNTEAFF TGTGCCAGCCTCAGGGAGGTGAACACTGAAGCTTTCTTT
. TRBJ1-3 TRBV4-3 . CASSQVNFGNTIYF TGCGCCAGCAGCCAAGTCAATTTTGGAAACACCATATATTTT
few TRBJ1-2 TRBV2 . CASSEPYWGYTF TGTGCCAGCAGTGAACCCTACTGGGGCTACACCTTC
. TRBJ1-5 TRBV5-8 . CASSLSVLPNQPQHF TGTGCCAGCAGCTTGTCTGTCCTCCCCAATCAGCCCCAGCATTTT
. TRBJ1-2 TRBV5-1 TRBD1 CASSFGTGIEGNYGYTF TGCGCCAGCAGCTTCGGGACAGGCATAGAGGGGAACTATGGCTACACCTTC
. TRBJ2-1 TRBV5-1 TRBD2 CASSLALREGNEQFF TGCGCCAGCAGCTTGGCCTTGCGGGAGGGCAATGAGCAGTTCTTC
. TRBJ1-2 TRBV6-5 . CASSGQNYGYTF TGTGCCAGCAGCGGACAGAACTATGGCTACACCTTC
. TRBJ1-4 TRBV7-2 . CASSPAGLKLFF TGTGCCAGCAGCCCCGCGGGCCTAAAACTGTTTTTT